This T cell receptor (beta chain) was identified in a study of regulatory T cells in long-lasting Graves disease. Researchers made TCR beta libraries by using iRepertoire HTBI primers and running Arm-PCR on CDR3 regions. TCRdb analysed the multiplex PCR reads with MiXCR anew, one entry per CDR3 protein. The sample yields 400,000 to 500,000 distinct CDR3 sequences, around 13% seen once. Germline V gene lookup returns CDR1 SGDLS and CDR2 YYNGEE. The CDR3 consists of 13 residues. V was cut by 2 bases and J by 10 bases, with 15 bases left in between. The time point is: newly diagnosed GD, antithyroid drugs for less than 3 months. Preparation of the TCR library used RNA extracted from PBMCs. The same sample was also studied in work on T cells in Graves' hyperthyroidism and ophthalmopathy. According to that study: Researchers barred patients who had uncontrolled infection, other autoimmune disease, pregnancy or lactation.

This clonotype was obtained from a woman aged 45 to 65 with Graves disease. The sequenced sample was peripheral blood mononuclear cells (PBMCs), obtained at new diagnosis, from a patient treated with antithyroid drugs. The chain has TRBV9 and TRBJ1-2; no clear D gene. The CDR3 nucleotides are TGTGCCAGCAGCGTTAGGGAAGAGGGAGCCTACACCTTC. Its translation is CASSVREEGAYTF.